This record looks at one TCR beta chain sequence and its context. The V gene lost 2 bases and the J gene lost 0 bases, with 7 bases spanning the gap. The CDR3 spans 14 residues. Germline assignment: CDR1 LNHDA and CDR2 SQIVND (reference sequence). The protocol was immunoSEQ multiplex PCR, while the TCRdb copy is restricted to in-frame clones and leaves out a portion. The repertoire holds approximately 10,000 clones, with 70% to 75% as singletons. This record belongs to a study of blood T cell repertoires in COVID-19. As for the study in general: In each case, the material was cDNA or gDNA derived from T cells, B-cell-depleted T cells, or PBMCs.

The sequenced sample consisted of peripheral blood. The chain carries TRBV19 and TRBJ1-1, with D possibly matching TRBD1 (5 bases). This sequence originates from a man in his 60s with COVID-19, enrolled during active disease. CDR3 in DNA: TGTGCCAGTAGTATAACGGACATGAACACTGAAGCTTTCTTT. Amino acids: CASSITDMNTEAFF.